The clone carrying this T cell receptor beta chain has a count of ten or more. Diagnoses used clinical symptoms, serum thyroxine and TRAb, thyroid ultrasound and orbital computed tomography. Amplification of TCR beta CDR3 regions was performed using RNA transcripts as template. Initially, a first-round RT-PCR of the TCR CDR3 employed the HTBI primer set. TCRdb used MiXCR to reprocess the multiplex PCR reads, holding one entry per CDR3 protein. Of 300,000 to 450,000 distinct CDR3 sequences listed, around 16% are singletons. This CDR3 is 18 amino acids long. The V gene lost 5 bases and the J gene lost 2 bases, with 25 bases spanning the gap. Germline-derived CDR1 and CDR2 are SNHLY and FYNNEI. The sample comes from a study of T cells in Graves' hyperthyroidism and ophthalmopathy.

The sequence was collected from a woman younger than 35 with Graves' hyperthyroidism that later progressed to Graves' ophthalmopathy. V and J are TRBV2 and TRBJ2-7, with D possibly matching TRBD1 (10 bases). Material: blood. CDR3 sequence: CASSIRDRGAGGAYEQYF. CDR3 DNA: TGTGCCAGCAGTATTCGGGACAGGGGTGCGGGAGGGGCCTACGAGCAGTACTTC.